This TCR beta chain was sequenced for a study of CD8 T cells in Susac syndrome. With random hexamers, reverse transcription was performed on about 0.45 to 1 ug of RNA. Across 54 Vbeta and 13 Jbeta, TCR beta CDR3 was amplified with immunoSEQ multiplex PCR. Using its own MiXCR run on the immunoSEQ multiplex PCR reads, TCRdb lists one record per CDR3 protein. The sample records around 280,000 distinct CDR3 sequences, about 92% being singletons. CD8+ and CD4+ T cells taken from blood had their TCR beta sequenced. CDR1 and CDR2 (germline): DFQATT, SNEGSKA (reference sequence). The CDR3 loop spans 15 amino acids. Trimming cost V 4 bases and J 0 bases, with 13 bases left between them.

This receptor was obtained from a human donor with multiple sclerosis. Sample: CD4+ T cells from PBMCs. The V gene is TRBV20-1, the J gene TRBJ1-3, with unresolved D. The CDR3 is CSAIGTLNSGNTIYF. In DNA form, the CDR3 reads TGCAGTGCTATTGGAACTCTTAACTCTGGAAACACCATATATTTT.